This T cell receptor beta chain was documented in a study of blood T cell repertoires in COVID-19. The germline V gene has CDR1 SGHRS and CDR2 YFSETQ. J lost 5 bases, V lost 5 bases, and 15 bases had no gene match. This CDR3 has 16 amino acids. Some clones are missing from TCRdb's copy, which holds only in-frame ones; the method was immunoSEQ multiplex PCR. Of more than 350,000 clones in the sample, roughly 88% were seen once. This clonotype was sampled from a woman under 30 who had been exposed to COVID-19. Sequenced sample: PBMCs or T cells enriched from blood (not recorded which). The V call is TRBV5-1, the J call TRBJ1-1; 7 bases are shared with TRBD1. The CDR3 region is CASSLNHGQVGTEAFF. CDR3 coding DNA: TGCGCCAGCAGTTTAAACCACGGACAGGTCGGGACTGAAGCTTTCTTT.